A single sample is the source of the 23 T cell receptor beta chains below, sequenced in a study of Tregs in tolerant kidney transplant recipients. The table came from immunoSEQ multiplex PCR; TCRdb's copy has only in-frame clones and leaves some out. The sample holds about 240,000 clones, about four fifths seen once. Material for sequencing was CD4+ T cells from blood. Source of these receptors: a human donor in good health.

The V gene is TRBV27, the J gene TRBJ1-2; the match to TRBD1 covers 8 bases. The CDR3 is made up of 17 amino acids. V shed 2 bases, J shed 6 bases, and the junction held 14 bases outside the gene matches. The germline CDR1 and CDR2 sequences are MNHEY and SMNVEV (reference sequence). The CDR3 DNA is TGTGCCAGCAGTTTAAATCCGGACAGGGCTCTGGTGAATGGCTACACCTTC. It yields the protein CASSLNPDRALVNGYTF.

V is TRBV5-1 and J is TRBJ1-2; D not resolved. The CDR3 runs to 14 residues. Germline CDR1 reads SGHRS; CDR2 reads YFSETQ. The V and J ends lost 0 bases and 8 bases respectively, with 14 bases between them. The CDR3 protein is CASSLAGVSPGYTF. The CDR3 DNA is TGCGCCAGCAGCTTGGCCGGGGTTTCGCCCGGCTACACCTTC.

V and J are TRBV9 and TRBJ2-3; a weak D match, TRBD1 (6 bases). Germline V gene data show CDR1 as SGDLS and CDR2 as YYNGEE. The length of the CDR3 is 16 residues. Trimming shortened V by 0 bases and J by 0 bases, and 11 bases separated the two germline ends. This chain's CDR3 is CASSVAAGASTDTQYF. The CDR3 DNA is TGTGCCAGCAGCGTAGCCGCAGGGGCTAGCACAGATACGCAGTATTTT.

This chain joins TRBV10-3 and TRBJ1-1; 9 nucleotides match TRBD1. This CDR3 region has 11 residues. Germline V gives CDR1 ENHRY, CDR2 SYGVKD. J was trimmed by 4 bases and V by 9 bases; bases with no gene match: 0. CDR3 residues: CAIQGATEAFF. The CDR3 DNA is TGTGCCATACAGGGGGCCACTGAAGCTTTCTTT.

This clone has a handful of counts. This rearrangement joins TRBV6-1 to TRBJ1-2; TRBD1 might be the D (6 bases). V dropped 3 bases and J dropped 4 bases, with 12 bases sitting between them. Germline V CDR1 and CDR2: MNHNS, SASEGT. This CDR3 region has 14 residues. Here the CDR3 reads CASSEDRRSYGYTF. The CDR3 region has the DNA TGTGCCAGCAGTGAGGACAGACGAAGCTATGGCTACACCTTC.

As regards this clone: One end of the junction varies from germline; a read error may be responsible. J is TRBJ2-5 and V is TRBV6-1; TRBD2 might be the D (5 bases). CDR1 is MNHNS, CDR2 SASEGT, per germline. CDR3 length: 13 residues. CDR3 protein: CASSDTGTMSPNF. The DNA of the CDR3 is TGTGCCAGCAGTGATACGGGAACTATGAGTCCGAACTTC.

The chain employs TRBV2 and TRBJ2-3; D perhaps matches TRBD1 (6 bases). The CDR3 is 13 amino acids. The V gene lost 6 bases and the J gene lost 1 base, with 8 bases spanning the gap. Germline V gene data show CDR1 as SNHLY and CDR2 as FYNNEI. This CDR3 is CASRAGGTDTQYF. The CDR3, as DNA: TGTGCCAGCAGGGCAGGGGGCACAGATACGCAGTATTTT.

V is TRBV9 and J is TRBJ1-2; no clear D. V gave up 2 bases and J gave up 6 bases, with 14 bases separating them. This CDR3 is 14 amino acids long. Germline V CDR1 and CDR2: SGDLS, YYNGEE. CDR3 residues: CASSVSLQRNGYTF. CDR3 coding DNA: TGTGCCAGCAGCGTTAGCCTACAAAGGAATGGCTACACCTTC.

The chain links TRBV7-3 to TRBJ1-3; D is uncertain. CDR3 length equals 14 residues. Trimming pared 5 bases from V and 4 bases from J, leaving 12 bases between. In germline, CDR1 is SGHTA, CDR2 FQGTGA. The CDR3 loop reads CASSPFGSGNTIYF. CDR3 nucleotide sequence: TGTGCCAGCAGCCCCTTTGGGTCCGGAAACACCATATATTTT.

The chain recombines TRBV29-1 with TRBJ1-2; TRBD1 matches 9 bases. The length of the CDR3 is 12 residues. Germline assignment: CDR1 SQVTM and CDR2 ANQGSEA. J gave up 7 bases and V 4 bases, and 4 bases lay outside the gene matches. The CDR3 sequence is CSVGDRVGGYTF. CDR3 nucleotides: TGCAGCGTTGGGGACAGGGTGGGTGGCTACACCTTC.

This chain connects TRBV30 to TRBJ2-3; TRBD2 agrees at 10 bases. The CDR3 runs 14 residues. CDR1 GTSNPN and CDR2 SVGIG come from the germline V gene (reference sequence). V shed 1 base and J 6 bases; nucleotides not matched to a gene: 4. The DNA for the CDR3 is TGTGCCTGGAGTGCGGCTAGCGGGAGCGATACGCAGTATTTT. Translating gives CAWSAASGSDTQYF.

The V and J genes are TRBV11-2 and TRBJ1-4, with a weak D call TRBD1 (5 bases). In germline, CDR1 is SGHAT, CDR2 FQNNGV. V was cut by 5 bases and J by 5 bases, with 9 bases left in between. The length of the CDR3 is 13 residues. In DNA form, the CDR3 reads TGTGCCAGCAGCCGGGGGTGGAATGAAAAACTGTTTTTT. It yields the protein CASSRGWNEKLFF.

Of note for this clone: Other DNA sequences in the same sample also yield this CDR3. The chain links TRBV29-1 to TRBJ1-1; 8 bases fit TRBD1. This CDR3 region has 12 residues. V dropped 6 bases and J dropped 3; count of bases not matched to a gene: 3. Germline V CDR1 and CDR2: SQVTM, ANQGSEA. This CDR3 is CSVAGGDTEAFF. DNA of the CDR3: TGCAGCGTAGCAGGGGGCGACACTGAAGCTTTCTTT.

In its sample, this clone was seen a few times. The CDR3 region has the DNA TGCGCCAGCAGCTCCGGACTAGCGGCGAACACCGGGGAGCTGTTTTTT. It is translated as CASSSGLAANTGELFF. The chain uses TRBV5-1 and TRBJ2-2, with 10 nucleotides matching TRBD2. Germline values: CDR1 SGHRS, CDR2 YFSETQ. V shed 3 bases and J 0 bases; nucleotides not matched to a gene: 2. The CDR3 spans 16 residues.

Here the CDR3 reads CASSKLAGGYYNEQFF. CDR3 nucleotides: TGCGCCAGCAGCAAGTTAGCGGGAGGGTACTACAATGAGCAGTTCTTC. This chain joins TRBV5-1 and TRBJ2-1, with 11 positions matching TRBD2. Germline-derived CDR1 and CDR2 are SGHRS and YFSETQ. With V trimmed by 4 bases and J by 3 bases, 6 bases remained unmatched. The CDR3 is made up of 16 amino acids.

A few counts support this clone. The chain employs TRBV5-5 and TRBJ1-6, with D maybe TRBD1 (6 bases). The V end was cut by 4 bases, the J end by 5 bases, with 13 bases between. Germline lookup yields CDR1 SGHKS and CDR2 YYEKEE (reference sequence). CDR3 size: 15 residues. The CDR3 loop is CASSGLTGNNSPLHF. The CDR3 DNA is TGTGCCAGCAGCGGGTTGACAGGAAATAATTCACCCCTCCACTTT.

Here the CDR3 DNA reads TGCGCCAGCAGCTTGGCTGGCCATAGCCCCCTCCACTTT. It codes for CASSLAGHSPLHF. This chain connects TRBV5-1 to TRBJ1-6, with no clear D. The V gene's germline CDR1 is SGHRS and CDR2 YFSETQ. There are 13 residues in the CDR3. The V end lost 0 bases, the J end lost 13 bases, and 11 bases lay between the germline ends.

The chain links TRBV7-9 to TRBJ2-7; 8 bases match TRBD2. Germline CDR1 SEHNR, CDR2 FQNEAQ (reference sequence). The V and J ends lost 4 bases and 0 bases, in that order; junction bases with no gene match: 5. CDR3 length equals 15 residues. CDR3 residues: CASSYLAGASYEQYF. The CDR3, as DNA: TGTGCCAGCAGCTATCTAGCGGGTGCCTCCTACGAGCAGTACTTC. Full variable domain (rest looked up from reference TRBV7-9 and TRBJ2-7): DTGVSQNPRHKITKRGQNVTFRCDPISEHNRLYWYRQTLGQGPEFLTYFQNEAQLEKSRLLSDRFSAERPKGSFSTLEIQRTEQGDSAMYLCASSYLAGASYEQYFGPGTRLTVT.

This clone was seen a handful of times. The rearrangement joins TRBV6-4 to TRBJ2-2, with TRBD1 identical over 12 bases. Germline lookup yields CDR1 MRHNA and CDR2 SNTAGT. Trimming at V came to 2 bases and at J to 6 bases, leaving 4 bases not matched to a gene. The CDR3 runs to 16 residues. CDR3 bases: TGTGCCAGCAGTGACGGTGGGACAGGGGGCCCCGGGGAGCTGTTTTTT. Translation gives CASSDGGTGGPGELFF.

The J gene is TRBJ2-5, the V gene TRBV9; D remains ambiguous. The CDR3 has 14 amino acids. V lost 5 bases and J 7 bases, leaving 18 bases between the germline ends. Germline V gene data show CDR1 as SGDLS and CDR2 as YYNGEE. CDR3 sequence: CASRETETWGTQYF. The CDR3 DNA sequence: TGTGCCAGCAGAGAAACGGAGACCTGGGGGACCCAGTACTTC.

CDR3 sequence (DNA): TGTGCCAGCAGCCCCGGGACAGGGCCCTACGAGCAGTACTTC. Translated: CASSPGTGPYEQYF. This chain links TRBV9 with TRBJ2-7, with 9 bases lining up with TRBD1. V was pared by 4 bases and J by 2 bases, with 4 bases of the junction left unmatched. Per the germline V gene, CDR1 is SGDLS and CDR2 is YYNGEE. The CDR3 has 14 residues.

The chain combines TRBV7-3 with TRBJ1-1; D uncertain. The CDR3 length is 13 residues. Germline values: CDR1 SGHTA, CDR2 FQGTGA. The V gene lost 9 bases and the J gene lost 2 bases, with 13 bases spanning the gap. Written as DNA, the CDR3 is TGTGCCAGTTCGCGGACGGGAAACACTGAAGCTTTCTTT. Protein: CASSRTGNTEAFF.

V is TRBV7-6 and J is TRBJ2-7, with 14 nucleotides matching TRBD2. Unmatched junction bases numbered 7, after V lost 5 bases and J lost 7 bases. CDR1 is SGHVS and CDR2 is FNYEAQ in the germline V gene. The CDR3 sequence is 15 residues long. The CDR3 sequence is CASSPTSGRAREQYF. Here the CDR3 DNA reads TGTGCCAGCAGCCCGACTAGCGGGAGGGCCAGGGAGCAGTACTTC.